These T cell receptor beta chains were read from a single sample in a study of T cells after yellow fever vaccination. TCRdb called the 5' RACE reads again in MiXCR, with one record for every CDR3 protein. The sample shows 300,000 or so distinct CDR3 sequences, about 4% of them seen only once. The sequenced sample was PBMCs, obtained 5 days after the yellow fever booster vaccination. These receptors were taken from a man younger than 35 who received the YFV17D yellow fever vaccine. The CDR3 runs from the conserved cysteine through the conserved F or W. The D gene is left open where the match is weak. Clone size, where shown, is once, few, many, or a class for clones that have expanded.

J: TRBJ2-5; V: TRBV5-6; size: NA; D: TRBD1; CDR3: CASSLSDRVGETQYF; DNA: TGTGCCAGCAGCCTCTCTGACAGGGTGGGAGAGACCCAGTACTTC
J: TRBJ1-1; V: TRBV15; size: NA; D: NA; CDR3: CATSKVMNTEAFF; DNA: TGTGCCACCAGTAAGGTCATGAACACTGAAGCTTTCTTT
J: TRBJ2-1; V: TRBV10-2; size: NA; D: TRBD2; CDR3: CASSHSGDVDEQFF; DNA: TGCGCCAGCAGTCATAGCGGGGACGTGGATGAGCAGTTCTTC
J: TRBJ2-1; V: TRBV30; size: many; D: NA; CDR3: CAWSQYNEQFF; DNA: TGTGCCTGGAGCCAATACAATGAGCAGTTCTTC
J: TRBJ2-5; V: TRBV5-1; size: many; D: NA; CDR3: CASSLFSQETQYF; DNA: TGCGCCAGCAGCTTGTTTAGCCAAGAGACCCAGTACTTC
J: TRBJ2-3; V: TRBV7-2; size: many; D: TRBD2; CDR3: CASSLQSGGVTDTQYF; DNA: TGTGCCAGCAGCTTACAGAGCGGGGGAGTCACAGATACGCAGTATTTT
J: TRBJ2-7; V: TRBV6-1; size: NA; D: NA; CDR3: CASSPQQWTGRDYEQYF; DNA: TGTGCCAGCAGCCCGCAGCAATGGACAGGGAGGGACTACGAGCAGTACTTC
J: TRBJ2-1; V: TRBV7-9; size: once; D: TRBD2; CDR3: CASSPPVASGGNEQFF; DNA: TGTGCCAGCAGCCCCCCCGTGGCTAGCGGGGGTAATGAGCAGTTCTTC
J: TRBJ1-1; V: TRBV7-8; size: few; D: NA; CDR3: CASSLAHGQPLSAFF; DNA: TGTGCCAGCAGCTTAGCCCATGGACAGCCCCTCTCCGCTTTCTTT
J: TRBJ2-7; V: TRBV7-2; size: few; D: NA; CDR3: CASSLALGSFPEQYF; DNA: TGTGCCAGCAGCTTAGCGCTAGGCAGTTTTCCCGAGCAGTACTTC
J: TRBJ2-7; V: TRBV30; size: NA; D: NA; CDR3: CAWSPDNTYEQYF; DNA: TGTGCCTGGAGTCCGGACAATACCTACGAGCAGTACTTC
J: TRBJ2-5; V: TRBV11-1; size: NA; D: NA; CDR3: CASSQPLGWDQETQYF; DNA: TGTGCCAGCAGCCAGCCCCTCGGGTGGGACCAAGAGACCCAGTACTTC
J: TRBJ2-6; V: TRBV7-8; size: few; D: TRBD1; CDR3: CASSPGTVSSGANVLTF; DNA: TGTGCCAGCAGTCCCGGGACAGTCAGCTCTGGGGCCAACGTCCTGACTTTC